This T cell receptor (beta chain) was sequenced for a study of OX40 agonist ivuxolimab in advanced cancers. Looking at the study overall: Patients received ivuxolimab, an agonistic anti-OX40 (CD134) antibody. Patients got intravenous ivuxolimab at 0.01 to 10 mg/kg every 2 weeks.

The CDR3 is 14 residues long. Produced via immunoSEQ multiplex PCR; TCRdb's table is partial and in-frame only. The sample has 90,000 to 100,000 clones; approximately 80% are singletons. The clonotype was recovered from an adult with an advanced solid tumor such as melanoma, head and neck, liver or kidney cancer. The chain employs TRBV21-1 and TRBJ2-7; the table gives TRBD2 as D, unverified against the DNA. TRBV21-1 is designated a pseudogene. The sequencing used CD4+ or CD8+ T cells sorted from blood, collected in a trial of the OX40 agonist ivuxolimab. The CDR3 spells CASSKGYQRGEQYF. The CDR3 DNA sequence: TGTGCCAGCAGCAAAGGTTATCAGCGGGGCGAGCAGTACTTC.